The source of this TCR beta chain is a study of blood T cell repertoires in COVID-19. Study overall: The United States, Italy and Spain supplied acute and convalescent COVID-19 samples. T cells, B-cell-depleted T cells, or PBMCs supplied cDNA or gDNA.

Cohorts were assigned according to the clinical history that participants reported. The CDR3 is made up of 15 amino acids. Germline-derived CDR1 and CDR2 are SGHRS and YFSETQ. Between the trimmed V and J ends, which lost 0 bases and 0 bases, there was a span of 9 bases. TCRdb's table, derived via immunoSEQ multiplex PCR, lists solely in-frame clones and lacks some. The sample contains about 260,000 clones, roughly 82% of which appear only once. The clonotype was recovered from a woman aged 45-65 years who had recovered from COVID-19. Input material: PBMCs or T cells enriched from blood (not recorded which). The V and J genes are TRBV5-1 and TRBJ1-2; D perhaps matches TRBD1 (5 bases). CDR3 sequence: CASSLGQSANYGYTF. In nucleotides, the CDR3 is TGCGCCAGCAGCTTGGGACAGTCCGCTAACTATGGCTACACCTTC.